This TCR beta chain comes out of a study of T cells in women clearing cervical HPV infection. Study overall: Controls were women whose single incident HPV16 infection cleared within 12 months without precancer or cancer. Case blood was drawn when the lesion was first found; control blood after infection became undetectable. General study findings and limits: Richness plus V gene abundances separated cases from controls with AUC 0.7 to 0.9.

Sequencing used immunoSEQ multiplex PCR; TCRdb keeps in-frame clones, though not all of them. The table for this sample gives approximately 44,000 clones. This CDR3 has 17 residues. The germline gives CDR1 SGHRS, CDR2 YFSETQ. With V trimmed by 0 bases and J by 6 bases, 8 bases remained unmatched. As for this clone: Its antigen is not known. The CDR3 extends 3 residues past the end of the read, so its final part is completed from the germline J gene.

Sequencing input: blood buffy coat. The receptor comes from a woman aged 18-70 years with a cervical HPV16 infection that either progressed to CIN3+ or cleared (not recorded which). This sequence joins TRBV5-1 and TRBJ2-1; 11 nucleotides match TRBD2. CDR3 DNA, as far as it was read: TGCGCCAGCAGCTTGGGTGGTAGCGGGGGGGCCCCCAATGAG. Translated, it gives CASSLGGSGGAPNE. The entire CDR3 protein is CASSLGGSGGAPNEQFF. The full variable domain, completed using reference TRBV5-1 and TRBJ2-1, is KAGVTQTPRYLIKTRGQQVTLSCSPISGHRSVSWYQQTPGQGLQFLFEYFSETQRNKGNFPGRFSGRQFSNSRSEMNVSTLELGDSALYLCASSLGGSGGAPNEQFFGPGTRLTVL.